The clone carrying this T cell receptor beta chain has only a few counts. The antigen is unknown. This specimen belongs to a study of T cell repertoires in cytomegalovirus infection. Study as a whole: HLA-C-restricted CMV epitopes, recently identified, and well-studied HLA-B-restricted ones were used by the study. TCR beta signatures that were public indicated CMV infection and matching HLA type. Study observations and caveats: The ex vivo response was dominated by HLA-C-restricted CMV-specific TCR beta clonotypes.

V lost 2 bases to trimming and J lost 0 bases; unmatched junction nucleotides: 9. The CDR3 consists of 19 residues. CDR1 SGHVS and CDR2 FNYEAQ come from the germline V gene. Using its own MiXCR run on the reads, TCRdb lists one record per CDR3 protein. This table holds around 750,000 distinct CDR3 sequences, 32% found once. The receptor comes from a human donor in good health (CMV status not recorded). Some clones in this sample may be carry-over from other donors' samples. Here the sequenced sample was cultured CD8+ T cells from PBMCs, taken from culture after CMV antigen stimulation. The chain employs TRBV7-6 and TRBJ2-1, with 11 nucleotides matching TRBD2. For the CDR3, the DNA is TGTGCCAGCAGCTTACGTACTAGCGGGGGTGGCCGCTCCTACAATGAGCAGTTCTTC. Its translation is CASSLRTSGGGRSYNEQFF.